The 15 T cell receptor beta chains reported below all come from one sample, sequenced in a study of CD8+CD57+ T cells in acquired aplastic anemia. Genomic DNA was employed as the template in profiling TCR beta VDJ and CDR3. TCRdb recomputed calls from the reads with MiXCR, one row per CDR3 protein. In the table there are 200,000 to 300,000 distinct CDR3 sequences, 70% to 85% of which are singletons. Sequenced patients had shown CD8+CD57+ cell expansion by flow cytometry. The sample comprised sorted CD4+, CD8+, or CD8+CD57+ T cells (not recorded which) from PBMCs. These receptors came from a human donor with aplastic anemia.

The gene calls are TRBV5-8 and TRBJ2-3, with D hard to call. This CDR3 spans 13 amino acids. The germline V gene encodes CDR1 SGHTS and CDR2 YDEGEE. V lost 2 bases to trimming and J lost 5 bases, with 9 bases between them. CDR3 in amino acids: CASSFELQDTQYF. The CDR3 DNA follows: TGTGCCAGCAGCTTCGAACTTCAAGATACGCAGTATTTT.

This chain uses TRBV24-1 with TRBJ2-1, with a tentative D call TRBD2 (6 bases). Looked up from germline, CDR1 is KGHDR and CDR2 is SFDVKD. The CDR3 runs to 14 residues. V was cut by 9 bases and J by 8 bases, with 19 bases left in between. CDR3 DNA: TGTGCCACCGGGCATGACGGGAGAAGGGATGAGCAGTTCTTC. It is translated as CATGHDGRRDEQFF.

The chain carries TRBV9 and TRBJ2-7; D gene ambiguous. The ends were cut back, 4 bases at V and 11 bases at J, with 25 bases in the middle. There are 15 residues in the CDR3. The germline gives CDR1 SGDLS, CDR2 YYNGEE. The CDR3 loop is CASSLGSDTRYDEYV. For the CDR3, the DNA is TGTGCCAGCAGCTTAGGGTCAGATACGCGCTACGATGAGTACGTC.

About this clonotype itself: Relative to the germline gene, one junction end is altered; a read error may explain this. The genes are TRBV7-3 and TRBJ1-2; D call uncertain. The CDR3 spans 13 residues. The germline V gene encodes CDR1 SGHTA and CDR2 FQGTGA. In nucleotides, the CDR3 is TGTGCCAGCAGCTTAGGCGCAGAGCATGGGTCCAACTTC. It translates to CASSLGAEHGSNF.

Regarding this clonotype: The limits of the CDR3 on the DNA are not certain, so only TCRdb's listed CDR3 is given. The rearrangement joins TRBV7-9 to TRBJ2-5; the D segment call TRBD2 is taken from the table without a DNA check. Including both end residues, the CDR3 is 15 amino acids long. Germline lookup yields CDR1 SEHNR and CDR2 FQNEAQ (reference sequence). CDR3 region: CASSPSSRGYTFGYF.

Concerning this clonotype: One end of the junction is discordant with germline, which a read error may explain. The chain is built from TRBV7-9 and TRBJ1-2; no clear D gene. CDR1 and CDR2 from the germline V gene are SEHNR and FQNEAQ (reference sequence). This CDR3 spans 16 amino acids. CDR3 protein: CASSLRGGGLEHGYTF. The CDR3 DNA reads as TGTGCCAGCAGCTTACGGGGAGGTGGCTTGGAGCATGGTTACACCTTC. The variable domain in full, completed from reference TRBV7-9 and TRBJ1-2, reads DTGVSQNPRHKITKRGQNVTFRCDPISEHNRLYWYRQTLGQGPEFLTYFQNEAQLEKSRLLSDRFSAERPKGSFSTLEIQRTEQGDSAMYLCASSLRGGGLEHGYTFGSGTRLTVV.

A remark on this clonotype: One end of the junction does not line up with germline, which may come from a read error. The rearrangement joins TRBV7-6 to TRBJ2-5; possibly TRBD2 for D (5 bases). The CDR3 length is 14 residues. Germline V lookup: CDR1 SGHVS, CDR2 FNYEAQ. The CDR3 DNA is TGTGCCACCACCCGAGGGAGCGTCCCCTCTAGGGCCAACTTC. Translated: CATTRGSVPSRANF. Full variable domain (missing parts from reference TRBV7-6 and TRBJ2-5): GAGVSQSPRYKVTKRGQDVALRCDPISGHVSLYWYRQALGQGPEFLTYFNYEAQQDKSGLPNDRFSAERPEGSISTLTIQRTEQRDSAMYRCATTRGSVPSRANFGPGTRLLVL.

This chain uses TRBV7-9 with TRBJ2-5; the D gene is possibly TRBD1 (5 bases). Per the germline V gene, CDR1 is SEHNR and CDR2 is FQNEAQ (reference sequence). V lost 5 bases to trimming and J lost 8 bases, with 21 bases between them. This CDR3 has 15 residues. The CDR3 sequence is CASSVPTFRGKTQYF. For the CDR3, the DNA is TGTGCCAGCAGCGTACCGACATTTAGGGGAAAAACCCAGTACTTC. Drawing the rest from reference TRBV7-9 and TRBJ2-5, the complete variable domain is DTGVSQNPRHKITKRGQNVTFRCDPISEHNRLYWYRQTLGQGPEFLTYFQNEAQLEKSRLLSDRFSAERPKGSFSTLEIQRTEQGDSAMYLCASSVPTFRGKTQYFGPGTRLLVL.

The genes are TRBV7-2 and TRBJ2-7; D is unclear. This CDR3 spans 14 amino acids. Trimming stripped 3 bases from V and 12 bases from J, with 21 bases between. CDR1 is SGHTA, CDR2 FQGNSA, per germline. This chain's CDR3 is CASSLRGLAYYGYF. CDR3 DNA sequence: TGTGCCAGCAGCTTGAGAGGCCTCGCCTACTATGGGTACTTC.

To note about this clonotype: This likely comes from a read error, as the CDR3 has no conserved phenylalanine or tryptophan at its end. The DNA is left out, because the CDR3 cannot be placed on it with certainty; the CDR3 is given as TCRdb lists it. The CDR3 sequence: CASSSGGGELFFG. V and J are TRBV7-3 and TRBJ2-3; TRBD1 is the table's D call and was not checked against the DNA. With termini counted, the CDR3 has 13 amino acids. Germline CDR1 is SGHTA and CDR2 is FQGTGA.

For this clonotype: Sequence at one end of the junction differs from germline and may be a read error. V is TRBV9 and J is TRBJ2-3; D remains unclear. This CDR3 contains 13 residues. The germline CDR1 and CDR2 sequences are SGDLS and YYNGEE. The CDR3 is CASSDGGRDTHTF. The CDR3 bases are TGTGCCAGCAGCGACGGTGGCAGAGATACGCACACCTTT.

The CDR3 DNA reads TGTGCCAGCACCCTAGGGAGGGGCTCCTACGAGCACAACGTC. Protein sequence: CASTLGRGSYEHNV. The chain is built from TRBV7-6 and TRBJ2-7; 7 bases fit TRBD2. Germline V gene lookup returns CDR1 SGHVS and CDR2 FNYEAQ. There are 14 residues in the CDR3.

This clonotype came up many times. It is likely a read error, because the conserved phenylalanine at the end of the CDR3 is missing. The DNA is left out, because the CDR3 cannot be placed on it with certainty; the CDR3 is given as TCRdb lists it. The V call is TRBV7-9, the J call TRBJ2-3; the table gives TRBD1 as D, unverified against the DNA. The CDR3 spans 13 residues, counting both ends. Germline CDR1 and CDR2: SEHNR and FQNEAQ (reference sequence). CDR3 residues: CASSLVPGELFFV.

The genes are TRBV7-8 and TRBJ2-3, with TRBD1 matching over 7 bases. This CDR3 has 13 residues. J lost 14 bases, V lost 8 bases, and 16 bases had no gene match. The germline gives CDR1 SGHVS, CDR2 FQNEAQ. Here the CDR3 reads CASGLGGTATTYF. CDR3 coding DNA: TGTGCCAGCGGGTTAGGGGGCACAGCTACGACGTATTTT.

The rearrangement links TRBV2 to TRBJ2-7, with D perhaps TRBD2 (8 bases). Germline loops: CDR1 SNHLY, CDR2 FYNNEI. The length of the CDR3 is 14 residues. Trimming pared 6 bases from V and 6 bases from J, leaving 18 bases between. CDR3 nucleotides: TGTGCCAGCAGCGTAGGGGGCGGGGGGACCGAGCAGTACTTC. Translated, it gives CASSVGGGGTEQYF.